The 8 T cell receptor beta chains below were found in one sample sequenced in a study of shared clonotypes between healthy human individuals. CD8 cells classed as naive were CD45RO-negative and positively selected for CCR7, excluding terminally differentiated effector memory CD45RA+ cells. Profiling relied on immunoSEQ multiplex PCR, and the TCRdb table lists in-frame clones only, not all of them. The sample has about 2.2 million clones; just under 95% are singletons. Sequenced material: naive CD8+ T cells from PBMCs. These receptor sequences come from a man between 18 and 35 years old in good health. Some clones in this sample may be carry-over from other donors' samples.

This clone was seen once. The chain has TRBV27 and TRBJ2-7; TRBD2 matches 7 bases. Germline trimming cut 8 bases from V and 0 bases from J; bases unmatched to any gene: 4. Germline CDR1 is MNHEY and CDR2 is SMNVEV (reference sequence). This CDR3 comprises 13 residues. The CDR3 loop is CASRSGVSYEQYF. The DNA for the CDR3 is TGTGCCAGCCGAAGCGGGGTCTCCTACGAGCAGTACTTC.

This chain connects TRBV7-9 to TRBJ2-5, with 8 bases identical to TRBD2. CDR1 is SEHNR, CDR2 FQNEAQ, per germline (reference sequence). Losses at the gene ends were 0 bases for V and 4 bases for J; bases not matched to a gene: 4. The CDR3 spans 15 residues. The CDR3 loop reads CASSLADGRVETQYF. DNA of the CDR3: TGTGCCAGCAGCTTAGCGGACGGGAGGGTAGAGACCCAGTACTTC.

The rearrangement joins TRBV7-3 to TRBJ2-5; a possible D gene is TRBD1 (6 bases). CDR3 length: 13 residues. The V end lost 4 bases, the J end lost 5 bases, and 11 bases lay between the germline ends. Per germline, CDR1 SGHTA and CDR2 FQGTGA. Here the CDR3 DNA reads TGTGCCAGCAGCTCCGGACAGCGGGAGACCCAGTACTTC. Protein product: CASSSGQRETQYF.

The V gene is TRBV27, the J gene TRBJ2-7, with TRBD1 matching 8 bases. This CDR3 contains 16 residues. Germline CDR1 and CDR2: MNHEY and SMNVEV (reference sequence). Trimming cost V 5 bases and J 2 bases; bases outside gene matches: 11. In DNA form, the CDR3 reads TGTGCCAGCAGTCTCTCGACAGGGGAGACAACCTACGAGCAGTACTTC. Amino acids: CASSLSTGETTYEQYF.

This chain uses TRBV2 with TRBJ1-2, with D possibly TRBD1 on 6 matching bases. V lost 4 bases, J lost 8 bases, and 26 bases lay in between. This CDR3 comprises 17 residues. Germline values: CDR1 SNHLY, CDR2 FYNNEI. This CDR3 is CASSATYTGTLREGYTF. In nucleotides, the CDR3 is TGTGCCAGCAGTGCGACCTACACCGGGACATTACGTGAGGGCTACACCTTC.

The chain uses TRBV13 and TRBJ2-1, with D maybe TRBD2 (5 bases). The CDR3 spans 14 residues. CDR1 and CDR2 from the germline V gene are PRHDT and FYEKMQ (reference sequence). V lost 2 bases to trimming and J lost 9 bases, with 14 bases between them. CDR3 sequence reads: CASSLQQRYGEQFF. The CDR3 DNA follows: TGTGCCAGCAGCTTACAGCAGCGGTACGGTGAGCAGTTCTTC.

V gene TRBV19 combines with J gene TRBJ2-1, with a possible D match to TRBD2 (6 bases). This CDR3 is built from 13 residues. Germline assignment: CDR1 LNHDA and CDR2 SQIVND (reference sequence). V dropped 7 bases and J dropped 1 base, with 8 bases sitting between them. In DNA, the CDR3 is TGTGCCAGTACTGCGGGGTCCTACAATGAGCAGTTCTTC. Translated, it gives CASTAGSYNEQFF.

V is TRBV27 and J is TRBJ1-1; TRBD1 is a possible D gene (5 bases). V lost 2 bases and J 5 bases, leaving 9 bases between the germline ends. In germline, CDR1 is MNHEY, CDR2 SMNVEV (reference sequence). The CDR3 runs 13 residues. As DNA, the CDR3 is TGTGCCAGCAGTTTAGTGGGGCATACTGAAGCTTTCTTT. It encodes CASSLVGHTEAFF.